This is a list of T cell receptor beta chains from one sample in a study of T cell responses to AZD1222 COVID-19 vaccine. Data came from immunoSEQ multiplex PCR; TCRdb stores just in-frame clones and leaves some out. This sample has 95,000 to 100,000 clones, with about 87% found just once. The sample consisted of peripheral blood, taken 28 days after the second AZD1222 dose. These receptors all come from an adult who received the AZD1222 COVID-19 vaccine. Each CDR3 is given with its conserved first and last residue. The order of the fields is V gene, J gene, D gene, CDR3 DNA, CDR3 protein. A D gene is named only where the DNA matches it firmly.

V gene: TRBV11-1; J gene: TRBJ2-1; D gene: .; CDR3 DNA: TGTGCCAGCAGCTTAGGCAGGGAGCAGTTCTTC; CDR3 protein: CASSLGREQFF
V gene: TRBV9; J gene: TRBJ1-2; D gene: .; CDR3 DNA: TGTGCCAGCGCTGGAGGGGATTCCTATGGCTACACCTTC; CDR3 protein: CASAGGDSYGYTF
V gene: TRBV11-2; J gene: TRBJ2-3; D gene: TRBD2; CDR3 DNA: TGTGCCAGTTCACTAGCGGGGACAGATACGCAGTATTTT; CDR3 protein: CASSLAGTDTQYF
V gene: TRBV19; J gene: TRBJ1-2; D gene: .; CDR3 DNA: TGTGCCAGTAGTGCTGGTCTTCGGGGCTATGGCTACACCTTC; CDR3 protein: CASSAGLRGYGYTF
V gene: TRBV7-2; J gene: TRBJ1-1; D gene: .; CDR3 DNA: TGTGCCAGCAGTTGGAGCGGCACTGAAGCTTTCTTT; CDR3 protein: CASSWSGTEAFF
V gene: TRBV7-2; J gene: TRBJ2-7; D gene: TRBD2; CDR3 DNA: TGTGCCAGCAGCTTAGACCAGACTAGCGGGAAATACGAGCAGTACTTC; CDR3 protein: CASSLDQTSGKYEQYF
V gene: TRBV7-9; J gene: TRBJ2-1; D gene: .; CDR3 DNA: TGTGCCAGCAGCCTAGCTAGGGATGAGCAGTTCTTC; CDR3 protein: CASSLARDEQFF
V gene: TRBV12-3/TRBV12-4; J gene: TRBJ1-2; D gene: TRBD1; CDR3 DNA: TGTGCCAGCAGTCACTCGACAGGGGTTGGCTACACCTTC; CDR3 protein: CASSHSTGVGYTF
V gene: TRBV27; J gene: TRBJ2-7; D gene: TRBD2; CDR3 DNA: TGTGCCAGCAGAGCCGGGACTAGTTACGAGCAGTACTTC; CDR3 protein: CASRAGTSYEQYF
V gene: TRBV7-3; J gene: TRBJ2-7; D gene: .; CDR3 DNA: TGTGCCAGCAGGTTAAACGCAGGGGAGCAGTACTTC; CDR3 protein: CASRLNAGEQYF
V gene: TRBV12-5; J gene: TRBJ1-2; D gene: .; CDR3 DNA: TGTGCTAGTGGACATGGACAGCGCGGCTACACCTTC; CDR3 protein: CASGHGQRGYTF
V gene: TRBV9; J gene: TRBJ2-3; D gene: .; CDR3 DNA: TGTGCCAGCAGCTCCCGAGGCAGCACAGATACGCAGTATTTT; CDR3 protein: CASSSRGSTDTQYF
V gene: TRBV19; J gene: TRBJ2-1; D gene: .; CDR3 DNA: TGTGCCAGTAGTATTGGGCAACCTGGCAATGAGCAGTTCTTC; CDR3 protein: CASSIGQPGNEQFF